The subject of this entry is one T cell receptor beta chain. The antigen remains undetermined. It was by quantitative 5'-RACE with molecular barcodes that TCR beta libraries were made. A single record per CDR3 protein comes from TCRdb applying MiXCR to the 5' RACE reads. The sample contains around 250,000 distinct CDR3 sequences, approximately 30% of which appear only once. The data are from a study of CD8 T cells in ankylosing spondylitis. Study observations and caveats: Disease-linked clones were reportedly significantly enriched in matched ankylosing spondylitis synovial fluid.

Trimming pared 3 bases from V and 4 bases from J, leaving 10 bases between. Germline CDR1 reads DFQATT; CDR2 reads SNEGSKA (reference sequence). The CDR3 runs to 13 residues. The sample was blood, either unsorted or a sorted T cell fraction (not recorded which). This sequence originates from a male donor with ankylosing spondylitis or in good health (not recorded which). The rearrangement links TRBV20-1 to TRBJ1-3; D might be TRBD1 (6 bases). CDR3 sequence (DNA): TGCAGTGCTAGGTTACAGGGAGGAAACACCATATATTTT. Translated, it gives CSARLQGGNTIYF.